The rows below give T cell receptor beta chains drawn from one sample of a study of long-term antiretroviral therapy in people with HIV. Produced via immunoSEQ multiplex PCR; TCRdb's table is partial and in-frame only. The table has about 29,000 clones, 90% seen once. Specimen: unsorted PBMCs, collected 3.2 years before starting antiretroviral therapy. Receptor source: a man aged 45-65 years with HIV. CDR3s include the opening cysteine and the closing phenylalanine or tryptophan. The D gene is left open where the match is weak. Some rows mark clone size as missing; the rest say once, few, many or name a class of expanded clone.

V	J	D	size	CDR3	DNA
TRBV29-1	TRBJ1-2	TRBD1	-	CSVPGQGLYGYTF	TGCAGCGTTCCGGGACAGGGTCTTTATGGCTACACCTTC
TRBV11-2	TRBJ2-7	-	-	CASSRGLIDYEQYF	TGTGCCAGCAGCCGGGGACTGATAGACTACGAGCAGTACTTC
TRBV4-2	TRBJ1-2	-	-	CASSQDGHKDFGYTF	TGTGCCAGCAGCCAAGATGGCCACAAGGATTTCGGCTACACCTTC
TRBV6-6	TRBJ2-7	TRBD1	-	CASSDPGQPAYEQYF	TGTGCCAGCAGTGATCCGGGACAGCCGGCCTACGAGCAGTACTTC
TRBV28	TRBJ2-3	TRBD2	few	CASSVSGAGDTQYF	TGTGCCAGCAGCGTTAGCGGGGCAGGAGATACGCAGTATTTT
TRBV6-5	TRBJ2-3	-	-	CASSYSIGGAGTQYF	TGTGCCAGCAGTTACTCGATTGGGGGTGCAGGCACGCAGTATTTT
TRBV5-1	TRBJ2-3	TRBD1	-	CASSALPGQGSTDTQYF	TGCGCCAGCAGCGCACTACCAGGACAGGGTAGCACAGATACGCAGTATTTT
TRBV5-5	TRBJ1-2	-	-	CASSPGSGPYGYTF	TGTGCCAGCAGCCCGGGCAGTGGGCCCTATGGCTACACCTTC
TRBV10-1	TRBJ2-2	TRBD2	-	CASSEEGLAGGTGELFF	TGCGCCAGCAGTGAAGAGGGACTAGCGGGAGGGACCGGGGAGCTGTTTTTT
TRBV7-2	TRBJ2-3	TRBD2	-	CASSSLAGGDTQYF	TGTGCCAGCAGCTCACTAGCGGGAGGAGATACGCAGTATTTT
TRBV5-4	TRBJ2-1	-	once	CASTFGLLDSNNEQFF	TGTGCCAGCACCTTCGGATTGCTCGATTCGAACAATGAGCAGTTCTTC
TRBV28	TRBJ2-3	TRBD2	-	CASNLHRGVADTQYF	TGTGCCAGCAACCTCCATCGGGGGGTGGCAGATACGCAGTATTTT
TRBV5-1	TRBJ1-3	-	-	CASSLQLGTGNTIYF	TGCGCCAGCAGCTTGCAGTTAGGGACTGGAAACACCATATATTTT
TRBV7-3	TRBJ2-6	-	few	CASSLTLIGGSGANVLTF	TGTGCCAGCAGCTTAACGTTAATTGGGGGATCTGGGGCCAACGTCCTGACTTTC
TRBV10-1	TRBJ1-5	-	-	CASSEGTGGSNQPQHF	TGCGCCAGCAGTGAGGGGACGGGGGGTAGCAATCAGCCCCAGCATTTT
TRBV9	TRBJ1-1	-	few	CASSVDRNTEAFF	TGTGCCAGCAGCGTAGACAGGAACACTGAAGCTTTCTTT
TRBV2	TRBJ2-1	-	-	CASSELWDSESNEQFF	TGTGCCAGCAGTGAATTGTGGGACTCCGAGTCCAATGAGCAGTTCTTC
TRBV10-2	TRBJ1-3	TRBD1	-	CASSQTGSGNTIYF	TGCGCCAGCAGCCAGACAGGGTCTGGAAACACCATATATTTT
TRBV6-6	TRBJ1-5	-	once	CASSYFRYQPQHF	TGTGCCAGCAGTTACTTTCGGTATCAGCCCCAGCATTTT
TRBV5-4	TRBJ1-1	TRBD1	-	CASSLKKTGGTEAFF	TGTGCCAGCAGCTTGAAAAAGACAGGGGGCACTGAAGCTTTCTTT
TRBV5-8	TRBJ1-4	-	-	CASSPNNEKLFF	TGTGCCAGCAGCCCCAATAATGAAAAACTGTTTTTT
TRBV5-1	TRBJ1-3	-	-	CASSLGTDSGNTIYF	TGCGCCAGCAGCTTGGGGACAGACTCTGGAAACACCATATATTTT
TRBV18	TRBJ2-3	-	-	CASSPLGGPDTQYF	TGTGCCAGCTCACCCTTGGGGGGGCCAGATACGCAGTATTTT
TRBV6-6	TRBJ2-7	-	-	CASSYGGQADYEQYF	TGTGCCAGCAGTTACGGTGGGCAGGCTGACTACGAGCAGTACTTC
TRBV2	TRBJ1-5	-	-	CASSDVFSQPQHF	TGTGCCAGCAGTGACGTCTTTAGCCAGCCCCAGCATTTT
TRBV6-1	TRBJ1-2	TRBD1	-	CASPKEQGARGYTF	TGTGCCAGTCCCAAGGAACAGGGGGCGCGGGGCTACACCTTC
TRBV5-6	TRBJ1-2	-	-	CASSLEGNGYTF	TGTGCCAGCAGCTTGGAGGGGAATGGCTACACCTTC
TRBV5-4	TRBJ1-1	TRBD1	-	CASSAGTGTTEAFF	TGTGCCAGCAGCGCCGGGACAGGGACCACTGAAGCTTTCTTT